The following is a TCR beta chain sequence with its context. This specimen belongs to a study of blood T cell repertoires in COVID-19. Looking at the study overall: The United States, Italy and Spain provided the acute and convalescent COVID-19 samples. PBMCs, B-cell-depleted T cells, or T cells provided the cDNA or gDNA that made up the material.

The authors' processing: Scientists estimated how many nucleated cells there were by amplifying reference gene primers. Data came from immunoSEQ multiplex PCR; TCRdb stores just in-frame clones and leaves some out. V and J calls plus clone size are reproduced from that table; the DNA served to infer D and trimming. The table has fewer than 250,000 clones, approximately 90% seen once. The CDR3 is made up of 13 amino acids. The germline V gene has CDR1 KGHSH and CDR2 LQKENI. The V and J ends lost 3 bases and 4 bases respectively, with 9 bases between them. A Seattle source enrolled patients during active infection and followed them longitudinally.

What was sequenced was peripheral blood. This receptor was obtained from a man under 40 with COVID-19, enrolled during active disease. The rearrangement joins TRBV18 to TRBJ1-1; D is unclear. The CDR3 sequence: CASSPLTGTEAFF. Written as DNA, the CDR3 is TGTGCCAGCTCACCCTTAACGGGCACTGAAGCTTTCTTT.